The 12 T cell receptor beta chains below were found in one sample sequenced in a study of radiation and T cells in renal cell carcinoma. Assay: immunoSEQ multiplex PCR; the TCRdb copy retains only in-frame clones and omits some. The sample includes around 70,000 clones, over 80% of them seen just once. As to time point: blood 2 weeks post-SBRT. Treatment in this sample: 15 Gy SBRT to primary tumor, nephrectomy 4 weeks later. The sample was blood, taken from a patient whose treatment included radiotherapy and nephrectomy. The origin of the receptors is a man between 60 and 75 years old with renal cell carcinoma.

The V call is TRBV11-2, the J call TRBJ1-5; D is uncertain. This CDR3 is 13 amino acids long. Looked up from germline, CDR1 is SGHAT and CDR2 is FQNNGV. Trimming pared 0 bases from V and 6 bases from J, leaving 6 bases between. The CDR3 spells CASSLEGFQPQHF. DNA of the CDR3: TGTGCCAGCAGCTTAGAGGGTTTTCAGCCCCAGCATTTT.

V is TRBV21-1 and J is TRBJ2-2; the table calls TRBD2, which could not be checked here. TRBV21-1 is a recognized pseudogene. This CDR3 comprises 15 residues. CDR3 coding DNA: TGTGCCAGCAGTAGCCAGCATACTGACACCGGGGAGCTGTTTTTT. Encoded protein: CASSSQHTDTGELFF.

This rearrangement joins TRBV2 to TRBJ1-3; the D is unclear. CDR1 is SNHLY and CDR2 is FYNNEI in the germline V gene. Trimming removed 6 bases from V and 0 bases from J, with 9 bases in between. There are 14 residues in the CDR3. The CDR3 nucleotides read TGTGCCAGCAGAGATTATACCTCTGGAAACACCATATATTTT. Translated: CASRDYTSGNTIYF.

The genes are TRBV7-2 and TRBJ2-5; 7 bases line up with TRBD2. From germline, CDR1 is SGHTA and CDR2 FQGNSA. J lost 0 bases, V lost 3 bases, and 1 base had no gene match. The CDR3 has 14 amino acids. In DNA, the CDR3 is TGTGCCAGCAGCTTGAGCGGGGACCAAGAGACCCAGTACTTC. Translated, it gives CASSLSGDQETQYF.

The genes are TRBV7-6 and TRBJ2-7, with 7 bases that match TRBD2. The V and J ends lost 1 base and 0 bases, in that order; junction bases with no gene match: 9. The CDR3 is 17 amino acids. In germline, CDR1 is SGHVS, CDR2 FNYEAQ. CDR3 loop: CASSLVGEGIFSYEQYF. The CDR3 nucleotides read TGTGCCAGCAGCTTAGTGGGGGAGGGCATATTCTCCTACGAGCAGTACTTC.

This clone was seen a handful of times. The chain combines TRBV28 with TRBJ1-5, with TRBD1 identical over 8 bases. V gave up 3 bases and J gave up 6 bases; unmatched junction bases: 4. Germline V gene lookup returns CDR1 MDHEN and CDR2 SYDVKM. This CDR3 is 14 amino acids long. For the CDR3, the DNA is TGTGCCAGCAGTTTTAGGACAGGGATTCAGCCCCAGCATTTT. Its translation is CASSFRTGIQPQHF.

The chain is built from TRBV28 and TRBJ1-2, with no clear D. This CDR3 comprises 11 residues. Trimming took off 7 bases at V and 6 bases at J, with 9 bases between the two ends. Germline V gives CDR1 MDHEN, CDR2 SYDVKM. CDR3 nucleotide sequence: TGTGCCAGCACCACCCTTCATGGCTACACCTTC. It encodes CASTTLHGYTF.

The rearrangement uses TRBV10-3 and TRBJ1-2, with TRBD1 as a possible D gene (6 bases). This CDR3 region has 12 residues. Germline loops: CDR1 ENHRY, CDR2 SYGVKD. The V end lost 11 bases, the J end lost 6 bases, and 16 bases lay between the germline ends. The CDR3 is CAAETTGDGYTF. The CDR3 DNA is TGTGCCGCAGAAACGACAGGTGATGGCTACACCTTC.

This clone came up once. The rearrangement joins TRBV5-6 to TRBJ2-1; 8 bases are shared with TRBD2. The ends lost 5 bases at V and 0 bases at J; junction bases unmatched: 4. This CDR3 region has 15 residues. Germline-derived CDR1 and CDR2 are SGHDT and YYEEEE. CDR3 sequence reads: CASRISGSSYNEQFF. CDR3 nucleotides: TGTGCCAGCAGGATAAGCGGGAGCTCCTACAATGAGCAGTTCTTC.

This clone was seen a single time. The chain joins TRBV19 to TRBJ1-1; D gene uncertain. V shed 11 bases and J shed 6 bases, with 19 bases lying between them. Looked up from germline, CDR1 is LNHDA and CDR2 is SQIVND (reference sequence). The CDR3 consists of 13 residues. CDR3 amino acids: CAVLSPGSPEAFF. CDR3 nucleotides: TGTGCCGTGCTAAGTCCGGGCAGCCCTGAAGCTTTCTTT.

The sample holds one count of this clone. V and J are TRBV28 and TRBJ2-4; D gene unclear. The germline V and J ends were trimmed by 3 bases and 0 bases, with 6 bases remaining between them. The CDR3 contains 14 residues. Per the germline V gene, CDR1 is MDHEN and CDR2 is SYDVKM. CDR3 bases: TGTGCCAGCAGTTTCCCCTTAGCCAAAAACATTCAGTACTTC. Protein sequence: CASSFPLAKNIQYF. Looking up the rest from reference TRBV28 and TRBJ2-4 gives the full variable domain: DVKVTQSSRYLVKRTGEKVFLECVQDMDHENMFWYRQDPGLGLRLIYFSYDVKMKEKGDIPEGYSVSREKKERFSLILESASTNQTSMYLCASSFPLAKNIQYFGAGTRLSVL.

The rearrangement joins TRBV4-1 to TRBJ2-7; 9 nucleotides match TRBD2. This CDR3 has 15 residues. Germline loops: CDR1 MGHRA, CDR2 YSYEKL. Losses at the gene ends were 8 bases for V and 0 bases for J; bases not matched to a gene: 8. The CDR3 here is CASRYHSGSSYEQYF. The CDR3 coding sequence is TGCGCCAGCCGTTACCATAGCGGGAGCTCCTACGAGCAGTACTTC.